These T cell receptor beta chains were read from a single sample in a study of blood T cell repertoires in COVID-19. Here immunoSEQ multiplex PCR was the method, and the copy in TCRdb shows in-frame clones only, minus some. Of 65,000 to 70,000 clones listed, around nine tenths are singletons. Source material: peripheral blood. Receptor source: a woman of 80 years or more with acute or convalescent COVID-19. Both conserved end residues are part of each CDR3. D genes are given only for firm matches. Expanded clones get a size class; other rows say once, few or many, or leave the size out.

>-|TRBD1|TRBV4-1|TRBJ2-7
CAVRGSRNEQYF
TGCGCCGTCAGGGGGTCCCGGAACGAGCAGTACTTC
>-|TRBD1|TRBV5-4|TRBJ1-2
CASSGPTDRGQDGYTF
TGTGCCAGCAGCGGGCCTACGGACAGGGGGCAGGATGGCTACACCTTC
>-|-|TRBV7-9|TRBJ1-4
CASSLAGGQEKLFF
TGTGCCAGCAGCTTAGCCGGTGGGCAGGAAAAACTGTTTTTT
>-|TRBD2|TRBV30|TRBJ2-1
CAWIFPGLPRSEQFF
TGTGCCTGGATTTTCCCGGGACTACCAAGGAGTGAGCAGTTCTTC
>-|-|TRBV12-3/TRBV12-4|TRBJ1-2
CASSLEGFGYTF
TGTGCCAGCAGTTTAGAGGGGTTCGGCTACACCTTC
>many|TRBD1|TRBV18|TRBJ1-6
CASSPQGTGGSPLHF
TGTGCCAGCTCACCACAGGGGACAGGGGGTTCACCCCTCCACTTT
>-|-|TRBV5-1|TRBJ2-3
CASSKDRQIADTQYF
TGCGCCAGCAGCAAAGACAGGCAGATCGCAGATACGCAGTATTTT
>-|-|TRBV4-1|TRBJ2-4
CASSQLSDSAKNIQYF
TGCGCCAGCAGCCAACTCTCGGACTCAGCTAAAAACATTCAGTACTTC
>-|TRBD2|TRBV11-2|TRBJ2-7
CASSLTSGSGHEQYF
TGTGCCAGCAGCCTAACCAGCGGGAGTGGCCACGAGCAGTACTTC
>-|-|TRBV18|TRBJ2-4
CASSPVLADFLAKNIQYF
TGTGCCAGCTCACCAGTGTTGGCCGACTTCCTAGCCAAAAACATTCAGTACTTC
>-|-|TRBV21-1|TRBJ1-1
CASSPSGVNTEAFF
TGTGCCAGCAGCCCGTCGGGTGTGAACACTGAAGCTTTCTTT
>once|-|TRBV2|TRBJ2-2
CAGALTTGGIGELFF
TGTGCCGGGGCTTTGACCACAGGAGGGATCGGGGAGCTGTTTTTT
>-|-|TRBV3-1/TRBV3-2|TRBJ1-5
CASSLRQGNQPQHF
TGTGCCAGCAGCCTAAGACAAGGCAATCAGCCCCAGCATTTT
>-|-|TRBV6-1|TRBJ2-1
CASSEARGYEQFF
TGTGCCAGCAGTGAAGCGCGCGGGTATGAGCAGTTCTTC
>-|-|TRBV28|TRBJ1-2
CASRTGLGYGYTF
TGTGCCAGCCGAACAGGGTTGGGTTATGGCTACACCTTC
>-|TRBD2|TRBV18|TRBJ2-5
CASSYLAGETQYF
TGTGCCAGCTCCTACTTAGCGGGGGAGACCCAGTACTTC
>-|-|TRBV28|TRBJ1-6
CASSSVGAYNSPLHF
TGTGCCAGCAGCTCTGTAGGGGCCTATAATTCACCCCTCCACTTT
>-|-|TRBV12-5|TRBJ1-1
CASGLVGHPNTEAFF
TGTGCTAGTGGTTTGGTAGGACATCCGAACACTGAAGCTTTCTTT
>once|-|TRBV9|TRBJ1-1
CASSVTGNTEAFF
TGTGCCAGCAGCGTTACAGGGAACACTGAAGCTTTCTTT
>-|-|TRBV9|TRBJ2-5
CASSPPGGPGETQYF
TGTGCCAGCAGCCCGCCGGGGGGCCCGGGGGAGACCCAGTACTTC
>-|TRBD1|TRBV4-1|TRBJ1-6
CASSQDTLSQGALFSPLHF
TGCGCCAGCAGCCAAGATACCCTTTCACAGGGGGCTCTTTTTTCACCCCTCCACTTT
>-|TRBD1|TRBV28|TRBJ1-6
CASSSPRDRGRSSPLHF
TGTGCCAGCAGTTCGCCCCGGGACAGGGGGCGTAGTTCACCCCTCCACTTT
>-|-|TRBV5-1|TRBJ1-3
CASSLTTGSGNTIYF
TGCGCCAGCAGCTTAACCACGGGATCTGGAAACACCATATATTTT
>-|-|TRBV4-1|TRBJ1-2
CASSQTTVGGAGKNGYTF
TGCGCCAGCAGCCAAACAACTGTCGGGGGGGCAGGGAAAAATGGCTACACCTTC
>-|-|TRBV28|TRBJ1-1
CASSLSGDPRAFF
TGTGCCAGCAGTTTATCGGGAGACCCGAGAGCTTTCTTT
>-|-|TRBV14|TRBJ1-6
CASSQGPTNSPLHF
TGTGCCAGCAGCCAGGGGCCCACGAATTCACCCCTCCACTTT
>once|TRBD1|TRBV6-5|TRBJ1-2
CASRRTGAFNYGYTF
TGTGCCAGCAGAAGGACAGGAGCGTTTAACTATGGCTACACCTTC
>-|TRBD1|TRBV18|TRBJ1-1
CASSPGGGRTEAFF
TGTGCCAGCTCACCAGGAGGGGGCCGTACTGAAGCTTTCTTT
>-|-|TRBV7-8|TRBJ2-2
CASSARQFSNTGELFF
TGTGCCAGCAGCGCCAGACAGTTCTCGAACACCGGGGAGCTGTTTTTT
>-|TRBD1|TRBV6-5|TRBJ1-1
CASRGTGTYTEAFF
TGTGCCAGCAGGGGGACAGGGACGTACACTGAAGCTTTCTTT
>-|TRBD2|TRBV5-1|TRBJ2-3
CARRTSGRTSTDTQYF
TGCGCCAGGAGGACTAGCGGGCGGACTAGCACAGATACGCAGTATTTT
>-|-|TRBV7-3|TRBJ2-1
CASRASPGDNEQFF
TGTGCCAGCAGAGCCTCCCCGGGGGACAATGAGCAGTTCTTC
>-|TRBD1|TRBV5-1|TRBJ1-5
CASSFGTGDQPQHF
TGCGCCAGCAGCTTTGGGACAGGCGATCAGCCCCAGCATTTT
>-|TRBD1|TRBV5-6|TRBJ2-7
CASSLSRDRSYEAYF
TGTGCCAGCAGCTTAAGCCGGGACAGGTCCTACGAGGCGTACTTC
>-|-|TRBV7-9|TRBJ1-6
CASSLVTGYNSPLHF
TGTGCCAGCAGCTTAGTTACAGGGTACAATTCACCCCTCCACTTT
>-|-|TRBV6-5|TRBJ1-6
CASSSTAGSSPLHF
TGTGCCAGCAGTTCCACGGCGGGTTCTTCACCCCTCCACTTT
>-|TRBD2|TRBV6-2/TRBV6-3|TRBJ2-7
CASTPGPTSGGIYEQYF
TGTGCCAGCACCCCCGGCCCGACTAGCGGGGGTATCTACGAGCAGTACTTC
>-|-|TRBV5-1|TRBJ1-1
CASSYRAGTEAFF
TGCGCCAGCAGCTACAGGGCCGGCACTGAAGCTTTCTTT
>-|-|TRBV6-2/TRBV6-3|TRBJ2-1
CASSYFRLGADEQFF
TGTGCCAGCAGTTATTTTCGGCTGGGAGCTGATGAGCAGTTCTTC
>-|-|TRBV2|TRBJ2-5
CASSEGQVQGTQYF
TGTGCCAGCAGTGAAGGTCAGGTCCAGGGGACCCAGTACTTC
>-|TRBD1|TRBV27|TRBJ2-7
CASSYIDRGVAYEQYF
TGTGCCAGCAGTTATATCGACAGGGGGGTTGCCTACGAGCAGTACTTC
>-|-|TRBV6-1|TRBJ1-1
CASSDGGSNTEAFF
TGTGCCAGCAGTGATGGGGGCTCGAACACTGAAGCTTTCTTT
>-|TRBD1|TRBV19|TRBJ1-4
CASSIRRTGEEKLFF
TGTGCCAGTAGTATACGTAGGACAGGGGAAGAAAAACTGTTTTTT
>-|TRBD1|TRBV7-2|TRBJ1-1
CASSPNRGEAFF
TGTGCCAGCAGCCCTAACAGGGGTGAAGCTTTCTTT
>-|-|TRBV5-1|TRBJ1-1
CASSLAGGRTEAFF
TGCGCCAGCAGCTTGGCCGGGGGTCGGACTGAAGCTTTCTTT
>-|-|TRBV7-9|TRBJ1-5
CASSLGLLGGSNQPQHF
TGTGCCAGCAGCTTGGGCCTGTTGGGGGGAAGCAATCAGCCCCAGCATTTT
>-|TRBD1|TRBV19|TRBJ1-4
CASSMGDRYEKLFF
TGTGCCAGTAGTATGGGGGACAGATACGAAAAACTGTTTTTT
>-|-|TRBV7-2|TRBJ2-1
CASSLGTDNEQFF
TGTGCCAGCAGCTTAGGGACAGACAATGAGCAGTTCTTC
>-|-|TRBV28|TRBJ2-7
CASSLQLWEQYF
TGTGCCAGCAGTCTACAGCTTTGGGAGCAGTACTTC
>-|TRBD1|TRBV5-1|TRBJ2-2
CASSLVAGGTGELFF
TGCGCCAGCAGCTTGGTAGCAGGGGGCACCGGGGAGCTGTTTTTT